This T cell receptor (beta chain) was retrieved from a study of blood T cell repertoires in COVID-19. For the study at large: The samples span acute and convalescent COVID-19 from the United States, Italy and Spain. From T cells, B-cell-depleted T cells, or PBMCs came the material, which was cDNA or gDNA.

CDR1 is LGHNT, CDR2 FRNRAP, per germline. Losses at the gene ends were 6 bases for V and 0 bases for J; bases not matched to a gene: 6. The CDR3 length is 15 residues. Per the original methods: Quantification of nucleated cells was approximated via reference gene primer amplification. Libraries were prepared by immunoSEQ multiplex PCR; TCRdb keeps only in-frame clonotypes and omits some of them. The DNA gave D and trimming, while V, J and clone size come from that table. The sample carries 55,000 to 75,000 clones, roughly 86% recorded once. This TCR derives from a human donor with active COVID-19. The donor label of this sample is uncertain. The sample was peripheral blood. This chain links TRBV12-5 with TRBJ2-5; 8 nucleotides align to TRBD1. The CDR3 DNA sequence: TGTGCTAGTGGCAACTGGACAGGGTACCAAGAGACCCAGTACTTC. Its translation is CASGNWTGYQETQYF.